This entry lists 4 T cell receptor beta chains sequenced from one sample in a study of regulatory T cells in long-lasting Graves disease (dated by TCRdb to the early 2020s). Library preparation employed multiplex PCR. The sample was run on an Illumina HiSeq 4000. TCR beta libraries were built with iRepertoire HTBI primers and Arm-PCR amplification of CDR3 regions. The public reads were reanalyzed by TCRdb: fastp trimming at Q25, MiXCR alignment, in-frame beta chains only. Entries are consolidated by CDR3 protein sequence, retaining the most common genes and DNA. Across this sample there are some 410,000 distinct CDR3 sequences, with 16% seen only once. About 10% of the sample comes from the top ten. The intended sense of this specimen's time point label: newly diagnosed GD, antithyroid drugs for less than 3 months. For both TCR sequencing and RNA sequencing, RNA was extracted from PBMCs using TRIzol.

These records were also assigned to another study, of T cells in Graves' hyperthyroidism and ophthalmopathy.

The specimen comprised peripheral blood mononuclear cells (PBMCs), sampled at new diagnosis, from a patient treated with antithyroid drugs. These TCRs come from a woman aged 25-40 years with Graves disease. Donor details come from another sample of the same person, matched by shared clones.

In the case of this clonotype: A much more abundant neighbour one base away suggests this may be a read error. The chain links TRBV20-1 to TRBJ2-1, with D perhaps TRBD2 (6 bases). CDR3 size: 15 residues. Germline CDR1 reads DFQATT; CDR2 reads SNEGSKA (reference sequence). The CDR3 DNA reads TGCAGTGCCCCGGAGCGGGTAAGCTCCTACAATGAGCGGTTCTTC. This translates into CSAPERVSSYNERFF.

This clonotype was observed a handful of times. A clone one base away is much larger, so this may be a read error. The chain recombines TRBV18 with TRBJ1-5, with D maybe TRBD1 (5 bases). Germline V gene sequence: CDR1 KGHSH, CDR2 LQKENI. The CDR3 has 15 residues. Here the CDR3 reads CASSGAMRPNQPPHF. The CDR3 bases are TGTGCCAGCTCAGGGGCGATGAGACCCAATCAGCCCCCGCATTTT.

This clonotype occurred many times. The rearrangement joins TRBV18 to TRBJ2-1, with D possibly TRBD2 on 5 matching bases. From germline, CDR1 is KGHSH and CDR2 LQKENI. V shed 0 bases and J shed 9 bases, with 15 bases lying between them. CDR3 length equals 15 residues. The CDR3 is CASSPPSGVVGEQFF. The CDR3 coding sequence is TGTGCCAGCTCACCACCTTCCGGGGTGGTTGGTGAGCAGTTCTTC. Full variable domain (rest looked up from reference TRBV18 and TRBJ2-1): NAGVMQNPRHLVRRRGQEARLRCSPMKGHSHVYWYRQLPEEGLKFMVYLQKENIIDESGMPKERFSAEFPKEGPSILRIQQVVRGDSAAYFCASSPPSGVVGEQFFGPGTRLTVL.

The chain has TRBV24-1 and TRBJ2-1; no reliable D call. Germline V CDR1 and CDR2: KGHDR, SFDVKD. The V end lost 0 bases, the J end lost 6 bases, and 5 bases lay between the germline ends. The length of the CDR3 is 13 residues. CDR3 protein: CATSDLEPNEQFF. CDR3 coding DNA: TGTGCCACCAGTGATTTGGAGCCCAATGAGCAGTTCTTC.